The 10 T cell receptor beta chains below all came from one sample that was sequenced in a study of human T cells and chemical hapten exposure. Regarding time point: healthy volunteer bleed at 2 weeks. From whole blood left unfractionated, total RNA was extracted. TCRdb re-derived calls from the RACE reads in MiXCR, one entry per CDR3 protein. The table has approximately 45,000 distinct CDR3 sequences, about 3.9% seen once. The sequenced material came from whole blood. The receptors were sampled from a female donor in good health. Some clones in this sample may be carry-over from other donors' samples.

The chain recombines TRBV7-9 with TRBJ1-1, with 7 bases fitting TRBD1. After removal of 2 bases from V and 6 bases from J, the junction contained 18 bases not matched to a gene. This CDR3 contains 18 residues. Per the germline V gene, CDR1 is SEHNR and CDR2 is FQNEAQ (reference sequence). The chain's CDR3 is CASSLTTLTRQGRPEAFF. CDR3 DNA sequence: TGTGCCAGCAGCTTAACCACCTTAACGCGACAGGGCCGCCCTGAAGCTTTCTTT.

There are many counts of this clonotype. The chain links TRBV15 to TRBJ2-2; no definite D call. The V end was cut by 5 bases, the J end by 11 bases, with 12 bases between. The CDR3 covers 12 residues. Germline CDR1 LNHNV, CDR2 YYDKDF (reference sequence). The CDR3, as DNA: TGTGCCACCAGCGGCTGGATGAGCGAGCTGTTTTTT. This encodes CATSGWMSELFF.

This clonotype was detected ten times or more. This rearrangement joins TRBV11-2 to TRBJ2-1; 16 bases match TRBD2. In germline, CDR1 is SGHAT, CDR2 FQNNGV. The V segment lost 4 bases and the J segment 4 bases; nucleotides outside the gene matches: 10. This CDR3 is built from 19 residues. The CDR3 DNA reads TGTGCCAGCAGCTCCTTACCGGGACTAGCGGGGGGGAAATACAATGAGCAGTTCTTC. Translated: CASSSLPGLAGGKYNEQFF. The entire variable domain, with the rest obtained from reference TRBV11-2 and TRBJ2-1, is as follows: EAGVAQSPRYKIIEKRQSVAFWCNPISGHATLYWYQQILGQGPKLLIQFQNNGVVDDSQLPKDRFSAERLKGVDSTLKIQPAKLEDSAVYLCASSSLPGLAGGKYNEQFFGPGTRLTVL.

This clonotype was detected ten times or more. V usage is TRBV7-2 and J usage is TRBJ2-6; D is ambiguous. Germline V gene lookup returns CDR1 SGHTA and CDR2 FQGNSA. The CDR3 loop spans 15 amino acids. Trimming shortened V by 7 bases and J by 1 base, and 11 bases separated the two germline ends. CDR3 coding DNA: TGTGCCAGCAACTTGGGTCGTTCTGGGGCCAACGTCCTGACTTTC. Protein product: CASNLGRSGANVLTF. Together with reference TRBV7-2 and TRBJ2-6, the CDR3 gives the full variable domain: GAGVSQSPSNKVTEKGKDVELRCDPISGHTALYWYRQSLGQGLEFLIYFQGNSAPDKSGLPSDRFSAERTGGSVSTLTIQRTQQEDSAVYLCASNLGRSGANVLTFGAGSRLTVL.

This clonotype occurred many times. The chain couples TRBV7-2 to TRBJ2-3, with TRBD1 identical over 8 bases. The germline gives CDR1 SGHTA, CDR2 FQGNSA. CDR3 length: 16 residues. The ends lost 4 bases at V and 5 bases at J; junction bases unmatched: 11. In DNA form, the CDR3 reads TGTGCCAGCAGCTCGCCGTTCAGGGGGCGTGGAGATACGCAGTATTTT. Translating it yields CASSSPFRGRGDTQYF.

This clonotype was observed a handful of times. The V call is TRBV7-2, the J call TRBJ1-1, with TRBD1 identical over 7 bases. Trimming at V came to 5 bases and at J to 0 bases, leaving 18 bases not matched to a gene. The length of the CDR3 is 19 residues. Per the germline V gene, CDR1 is SGHTA and CDR2 is FQGNSA. Here the CDR3 DNA reads TGTGCCAGCAGCCTGGGCGGCGCGTTCCGAGACAGGGTGAACACTGAAGCTTTCTTT. Protein sequence: CASSLGGAFRDRVNTEAFF.

This clonotype was seen repeatedly, ten times or more. V is TRBV13 and J is TRBJ2-7, with 7 bases matching TRBD1. Unmatched junction bases numbered 8, after V lost 5 bases and J lost 1 base. Germline CDR1 reads PRHDT; CDR2 reads FYEKMQ (reference sequence). CDR3 length equals 15 residues. This chain's CDR3 is CASSGAGGLSYEQYF. DNA of the CDR3: TGTGCCAGCAGCGGGGCAGGGGGTTTATCCTACGAGCAGTACTTC.

This clonotype was picked up many times. This sequence joins TRBV5-6 and TRBJ2-5; D is uncertain. The CDR3 length is 15 residues. From germline, CDR1 is SGHDT and CDR2 YYEEEE. V was clipped by 4 bases and J by 3 bases, with 16 bases between them. CDR3 sequence reads: CASSNLGVTEETQYF. CDR3 nucleotides: TGTGCCAGCAGCAACCTCGGTGTCACCGAAGAGACCCAGTACTTC.

This clonotype appeared many times. The chain links TRBV28 to TRBJ2-6; D call uncertain. The CDR3 is made up of 15 amino acids. The ends were cut back, 5 bases at V and 0 bases at J, with 8 bases in the middle. The germline CDR1 and CDR2 sequences are MDHEN and SYDVKM. The CDR3 coding sequence is TGTGCCAGCAGTCAATTGGGCTCTGGGGCCAACGTCCTGACTTTC. This gives the protein CASSQLGSGANVLTF.

This chain uses TRBV2 with TRBJ2-3; possible D gene TRBD2, 6 bases. V gave up 8 bases and J gave up 5 bases, with 20 bases separating them. The length of the CDR3 is 15 residues. CDR1 is SNHLY and CDR2 is FYNNEI in the germline V gene. The CDR3: CASVETSFFGDTQYF. The CDR3 nucleotides are TGTGCCAGCGTAGAGACTAGTTTTTTCGGAGATACGCAGTATTTT.